One sample yielded the 3 T cell receptor beta chains listed below, sequenced in a study of T cells in narcolepsy. TCRdb keeps only in-frame clones here, not all; method: immunoSEQ multiplex PCR. The table has more than 30,000 clones, roughly four fifths seen once. Sequencing used memory (CD45RA-) CD4+ T cells from blood. Every receptor here comes from a human donor in good health.

The chain couples TRBV11-1 to TRBJ1-1; a possible D gene is TRBD1 (5 bases). V was cut by 2 bases and J by 0 bases, with 10 bases left in between. The CDR3 runs to 15 residues. The germline CDR1 and CDR2 sequences are SGHAT and FQDESV (reference sequence). The CDR3 DNA is TGTGCCAGCAGCTTACAGGGACCCCTGAACACTGAAGCTTTCTTT. Residues: CASSLQGPLNTEAFF.

This clone was detected once. V usage is TRBV6-5 and J usage is TRBJ2-7, with 7 bases that match TRBD2. This CDR3 has 15 residues. The V segment lost 0 bases and the J segment 5 bases; nucleotides outside the gene matches: 7. The germline CDR1 and CDR2 sequences are MNHEY and SVGAGI. The CDR3 sequence: CASSYSRGTSHEQYF. CDR3 bases: TGTGCCAGCAGTTACTCGCGGGGGACGTCCCACGAGCAGTACTTC.

A word on this clone: At one end, the junction sequence differs from germline, possibly due to a read error. V and J are TRBV28 and TRBJ2-3, with D possibly being TRBD2 (6 bases). The CDR3 loop spans 17 amino acids. The germline V gene encodes CDR1 MDHEN and CDR2 SYDVKM. The CDR3 sequence is CASSLLATGDDTDTQYF. The DNA of the CDR3 is TGTGCCAGCAGCTTATTAGCGACGGGGGATGACACAGATACGCAGTATTTT.